This TCR beta chain was sequenced during a study of T cell responses to AZD1222 COVID-19 vaccine. Study-wide results and limits: At 160-218 and 743-854, vaccine-associated CD4 TCRs were dominant, and they spanned spike. A rise in Spike-specific TCR breadth and depth followed two AZD1222 doses. Donors were largely white British and mainly female; clonal diversity was possibly underestimated. Baseline serology detected seropositivity in only a handful of AZD1222 recipients.

V was shortened by 8 bases and J by 4 bases, with 18 bases between the two germline ends. CDR1 and CDR2 (germline): LGHNA, YSLEER. The CDR3 totals 14 residues. TCRdb's copy holds only in-frame clones and misses some; the assay was immunoSEQ multiplex PCR. The data contain tens of thousands of clones, about 90% of them singletons. This clone was observed a few times. Its target is unknown. The source of this sequence is an adult in good health. This sequence joins TRBV4-3 and TRBJ2-7, with D perhaps assigned TRBD1 or TRBD2 (5 bases each). The starting material was peripheral blood, obtained on day 0 of AZD1222 vaccination. In nucleotides, the CDR3 is TGCGCCAGCGCGCCTGCCCTGGGACGATACGAGCAGTACTTC. Translated: CASAPALGRYEQYF.